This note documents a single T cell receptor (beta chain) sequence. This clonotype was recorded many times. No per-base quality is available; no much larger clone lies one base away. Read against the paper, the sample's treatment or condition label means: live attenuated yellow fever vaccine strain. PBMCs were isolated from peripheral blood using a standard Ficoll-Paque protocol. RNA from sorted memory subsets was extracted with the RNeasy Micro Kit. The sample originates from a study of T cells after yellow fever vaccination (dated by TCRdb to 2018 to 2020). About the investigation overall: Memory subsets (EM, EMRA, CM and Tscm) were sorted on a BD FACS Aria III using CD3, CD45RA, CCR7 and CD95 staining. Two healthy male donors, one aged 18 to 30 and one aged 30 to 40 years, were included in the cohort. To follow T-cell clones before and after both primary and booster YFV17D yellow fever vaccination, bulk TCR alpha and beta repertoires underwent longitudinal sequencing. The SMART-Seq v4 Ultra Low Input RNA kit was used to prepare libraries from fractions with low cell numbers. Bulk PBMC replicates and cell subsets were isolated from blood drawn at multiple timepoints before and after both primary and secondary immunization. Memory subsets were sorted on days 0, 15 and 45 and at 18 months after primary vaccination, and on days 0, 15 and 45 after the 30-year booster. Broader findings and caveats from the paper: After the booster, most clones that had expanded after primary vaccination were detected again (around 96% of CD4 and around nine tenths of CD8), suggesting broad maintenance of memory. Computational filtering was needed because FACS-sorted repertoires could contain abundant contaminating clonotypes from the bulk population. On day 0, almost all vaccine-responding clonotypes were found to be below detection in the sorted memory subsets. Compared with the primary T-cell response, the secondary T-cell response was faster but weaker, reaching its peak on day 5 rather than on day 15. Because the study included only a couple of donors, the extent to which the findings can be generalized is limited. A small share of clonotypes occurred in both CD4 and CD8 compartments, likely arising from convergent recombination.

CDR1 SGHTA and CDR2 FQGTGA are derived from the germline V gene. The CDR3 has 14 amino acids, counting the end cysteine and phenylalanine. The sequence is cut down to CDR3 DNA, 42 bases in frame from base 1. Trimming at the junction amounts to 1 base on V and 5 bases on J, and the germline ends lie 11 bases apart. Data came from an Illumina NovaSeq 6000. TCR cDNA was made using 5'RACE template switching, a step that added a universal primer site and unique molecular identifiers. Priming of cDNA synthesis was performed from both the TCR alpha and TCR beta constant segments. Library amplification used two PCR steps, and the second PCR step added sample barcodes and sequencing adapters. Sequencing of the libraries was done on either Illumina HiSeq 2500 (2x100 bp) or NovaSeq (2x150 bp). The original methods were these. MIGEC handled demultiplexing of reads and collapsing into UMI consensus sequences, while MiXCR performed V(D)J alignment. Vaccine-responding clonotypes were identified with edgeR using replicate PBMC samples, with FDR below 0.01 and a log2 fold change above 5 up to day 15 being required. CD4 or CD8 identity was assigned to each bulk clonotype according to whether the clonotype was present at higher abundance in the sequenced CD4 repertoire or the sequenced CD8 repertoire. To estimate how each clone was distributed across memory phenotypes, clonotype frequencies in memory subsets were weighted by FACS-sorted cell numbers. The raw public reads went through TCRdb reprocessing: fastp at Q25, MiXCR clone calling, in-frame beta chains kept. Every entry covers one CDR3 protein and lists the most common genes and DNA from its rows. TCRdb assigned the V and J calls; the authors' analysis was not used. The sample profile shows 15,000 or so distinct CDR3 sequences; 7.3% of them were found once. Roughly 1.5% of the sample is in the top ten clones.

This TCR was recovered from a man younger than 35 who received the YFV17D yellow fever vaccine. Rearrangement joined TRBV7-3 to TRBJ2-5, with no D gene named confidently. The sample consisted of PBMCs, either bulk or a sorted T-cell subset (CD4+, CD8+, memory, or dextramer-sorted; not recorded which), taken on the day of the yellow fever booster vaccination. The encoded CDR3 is CASSLNAGRETQYF. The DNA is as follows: TGTGCCAGCAGCTTAAACGCTGGGCGGGAGACCCAGTACTTC.